This record concerns one TCR beta chain sequence. Its antigen is unidentified. This record belongs to a study of blood T cells in healthy people across ages. Together with a sample-barcoded 5' primer, a J-beta primer mix was included in a second PCR lasting about 7 to 11 cycles. MiXCR was run by TCRdb on the 5' RACE reads, yielding one entry per CDR3 protein. Found here are fewer than 2,000,000 distinct CDR3 sequences, roughly 32% of them singletons; the top ten hold about 11%. Germline V gene lookup returns CDR1 SGHAT and CDR2 FQNNGV. CDR3 length: 14 amino acids. Germline trimming cut 6 bases from V and 2 bases from J; bases unmatched to any gene: 5. Regarding the study as a whole: Age showed a roughly linear inverse relationship with TCR beta diversity per million T cells.

The rearrangement joins TRBV11-2 to TRBJ2-3; 7 bases line up with TRBD1. This clonotype originated in a woman aged 25 to 39 in good health. Sequenced sample: blood. In nucleotides, the CDR3 is TGTGCCAGCAGACCGGACAGGAACACAGATACGCAGTATTTT. Protein: CASRPDRNTDTQYF.